This note documents a single TCR beta chain sequence. Antigen unknown. This CDR3 spans 16 amino acids. Germline V gives CDR1 LNHDA, CDR2 SQIVND (reference sequence). The V segment lost 7 bases and the J segment 8 bases; nucleotides outside the gene matches: 19. These data come from a study of vaccination effects on CD4 cells after COVID-19. TCRdb's table, derived via immunoSEQ multiplex PCR, lists solely in-frame clones and lacks some. The repertoire consists of tens of thousands of clones, with approximately 76% occurring once and the leading ten covering 2.5% to 3%. Study results and caveats: Clones from infection and from vaccination both contracted markedly late after vaccination.

Under the ViraFEST assay, PBMC were stimulated with viral peptide pools so that antigen-specific CD4+ T cells expanded. Sequencing was performed afterwards. After roughly eleven days in culture, the CD4+ T cells were isolated. According to the study, vaccine recipients showed no prior SARS-CoV-2 infection and negative nucleocapsid antibodies. V is TRBV19 and J is TRBJ1-2, with 7 bases identical to TRBD1. This TCR came from a human donor who received a COVID-19 vaccine. The material was CD4+ T cells from PBMCs cultured with HCoV-NL63 spike peptides, obtained before COVID-19 vaccination. The CDR3 DNA follows: TGTGCCAGTACGTTGAATTGGGGACAGAGCTCAATAGGCTACACCTTC. Translating gives CASTLNWGQSSIGYTF.